Sequencing of this TCR beta chain was carried out in a study of blood T cell repertoires in COVID-19. TCRdb's copy holds only in-frame clones and misses some; the assay was immunoSEQ multiplex PCR. The sample shows fewer than 200,000 clones, roughly 85% of them seen only once. This CDR3 contains 11 residues. The V end was cut by 8 bases, the J end by 4 bases, with 6 bases between. The germline V gene encodes CDR1 SGHVS and CDR2 FNYEAQ. Everyone who took part was roughly 18 to 89 years old, and they came from roughly 25 US areas. Donors were grouped by their self-reported clinical history. The V and J genes are TRBV7-6 and TRBJ2-1; the D is unclear. The TCR originated in a woman between 45 and 60 years old who had recovered from COVID-19. Input material: PBMCs or T cells enriched from blood (not recorded which). The CDR3 loop reads CASGLYNEQFF. For the CDR3, the DNA is TGTGCCAGCGGCCTTTACAATGAGCAGTTCTTC.